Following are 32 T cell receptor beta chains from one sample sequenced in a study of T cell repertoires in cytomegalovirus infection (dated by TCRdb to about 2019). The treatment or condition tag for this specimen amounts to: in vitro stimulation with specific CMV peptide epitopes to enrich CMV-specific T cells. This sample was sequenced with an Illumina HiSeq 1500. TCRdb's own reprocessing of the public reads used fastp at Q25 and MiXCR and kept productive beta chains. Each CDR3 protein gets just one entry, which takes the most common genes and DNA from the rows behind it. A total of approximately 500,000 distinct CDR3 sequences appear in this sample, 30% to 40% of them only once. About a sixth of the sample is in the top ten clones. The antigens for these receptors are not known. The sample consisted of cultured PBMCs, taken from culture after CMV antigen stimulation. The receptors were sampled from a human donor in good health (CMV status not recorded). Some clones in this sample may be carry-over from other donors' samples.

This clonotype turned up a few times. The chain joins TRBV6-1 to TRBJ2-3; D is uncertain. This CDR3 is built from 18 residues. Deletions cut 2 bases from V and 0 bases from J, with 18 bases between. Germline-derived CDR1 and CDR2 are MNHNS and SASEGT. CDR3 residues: CASSESPLATPSTDTQYF. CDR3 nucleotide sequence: TGTGCCAGCAGTGAATCCCCTTTGGCAACGCCTAGCACAGATACGCAGTATTTT.

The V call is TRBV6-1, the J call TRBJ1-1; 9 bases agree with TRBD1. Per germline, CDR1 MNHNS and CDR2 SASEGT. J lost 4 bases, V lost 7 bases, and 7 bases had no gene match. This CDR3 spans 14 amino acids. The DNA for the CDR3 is TGTGCCAGCAATTTCATGGGACAGGGCACTGAAGCTTTCTTT. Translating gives CASNFMGQGTEAFF.

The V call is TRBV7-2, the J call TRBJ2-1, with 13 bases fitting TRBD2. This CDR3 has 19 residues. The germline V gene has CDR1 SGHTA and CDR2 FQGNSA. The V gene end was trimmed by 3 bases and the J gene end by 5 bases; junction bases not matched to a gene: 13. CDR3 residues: CASSFSVLAGGSSDNEQFF. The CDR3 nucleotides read TGTGCCAGCAGCTTTAGCGTACTAGCGGGAGGGTCCTCGGACAATGAGCAGTTCTTC. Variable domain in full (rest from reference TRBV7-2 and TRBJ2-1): GAGVSQSPSNKVTEKGKDVELRCDPISGHTALYWYRQSLGQGLEFLIYFQGNSAPDKSGLPSDRFSAERTGGSVSTLTIQRTQQEDSAVYLCASSFSVLAGGSSDNEQFFGPGTRLTVL.

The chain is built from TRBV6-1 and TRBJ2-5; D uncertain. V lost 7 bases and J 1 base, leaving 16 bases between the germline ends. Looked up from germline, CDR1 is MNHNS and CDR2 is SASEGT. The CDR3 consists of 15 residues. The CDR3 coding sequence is TGTGCCAGCACCGCGAAGGGTGGCAGCCAAGAGACCCAGTACTTC. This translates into CASTAKGGSQETQYF.

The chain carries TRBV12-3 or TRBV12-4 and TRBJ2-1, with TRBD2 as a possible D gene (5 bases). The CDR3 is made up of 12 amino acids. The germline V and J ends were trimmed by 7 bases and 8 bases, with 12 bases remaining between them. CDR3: CASTRGIHEQFF. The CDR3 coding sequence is TGTGCCAGCACCAGAGGGATCCATGAGCAGTTCTTC.

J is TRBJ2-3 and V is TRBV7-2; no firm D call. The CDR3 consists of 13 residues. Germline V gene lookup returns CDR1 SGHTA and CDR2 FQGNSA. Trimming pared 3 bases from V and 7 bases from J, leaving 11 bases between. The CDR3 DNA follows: TGTGCCAGCAGCTTTGGAGAAAGGCATACGCAGTATTTT. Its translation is CASSFGERHTQYF.

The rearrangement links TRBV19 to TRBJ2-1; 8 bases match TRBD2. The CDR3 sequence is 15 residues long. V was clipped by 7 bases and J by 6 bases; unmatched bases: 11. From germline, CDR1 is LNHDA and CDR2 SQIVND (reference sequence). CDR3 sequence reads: CASTPGREEANEQFF. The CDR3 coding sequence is TGTGCCAGTACCCCAGGGCGGGAGGAAGCCAATGAGCAGTTCTTC.

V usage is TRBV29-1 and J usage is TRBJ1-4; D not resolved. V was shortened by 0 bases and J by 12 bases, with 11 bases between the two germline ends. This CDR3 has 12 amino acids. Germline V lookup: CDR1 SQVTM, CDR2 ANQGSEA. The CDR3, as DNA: TGCAGCGTTGAAGACGCTGGAAGAGAACTGTTTTTT. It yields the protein CSVEDAGRELFF. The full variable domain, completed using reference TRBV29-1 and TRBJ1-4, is SAVISQKPSRDICQRGTSLTIQCQVDSQVTMMFWYRQQPGQSLTLIATANQGSEATYESGFVIDKFPISRPNLTFSTLTVSNMSPEDSSIYLCSVEDAGRELFFGSGTQLSVL.

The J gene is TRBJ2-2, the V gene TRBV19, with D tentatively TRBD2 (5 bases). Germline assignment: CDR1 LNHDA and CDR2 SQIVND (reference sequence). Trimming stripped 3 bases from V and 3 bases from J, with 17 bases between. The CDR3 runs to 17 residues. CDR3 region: CASSIRRRLDDTGELFF. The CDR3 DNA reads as TGTGCCAGTAGTATCCGGAGGCGGCTAGACGACACCGGGGAGCTGTTTTTT.

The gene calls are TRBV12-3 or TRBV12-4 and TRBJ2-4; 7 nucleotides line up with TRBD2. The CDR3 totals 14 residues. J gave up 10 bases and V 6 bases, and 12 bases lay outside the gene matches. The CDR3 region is CASREGRAWSIQYF. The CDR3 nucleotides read TGTGCCAGCAGGGAGGGGAGGGCCTGGAGTATTCAGTACTTC.

CDR3 in DNA: TGCAGCGTTGTGTTAGCGTACGGCGGGGATACGCAGTATTTT. Amino acid sequence: CSVVLAYGGDTQYF. The chain couples TRBV29-1 to TRBJ2-3; D possibly corresponds to TRBD2 (5 bases). This CDR3 has 14 residues. From germline, CDR1 is SQVTM and CDR2 ANQGSEA. V was shortened by 4 bases and J by 6 bases, with 17 bases between the two germline ends.

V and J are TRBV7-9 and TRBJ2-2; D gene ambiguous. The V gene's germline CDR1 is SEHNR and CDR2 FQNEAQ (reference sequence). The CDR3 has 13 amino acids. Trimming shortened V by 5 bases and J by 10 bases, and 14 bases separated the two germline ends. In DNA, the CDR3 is TGTGCCAGCAGCCCCCCCCTAGAGGAGGAGCTGTTTTTT. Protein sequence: CASSPPLEEELFF.

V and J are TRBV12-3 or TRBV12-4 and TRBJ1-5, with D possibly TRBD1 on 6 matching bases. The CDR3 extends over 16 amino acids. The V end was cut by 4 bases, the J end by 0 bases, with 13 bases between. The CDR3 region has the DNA TGTGCCAGCAGTTCCGGACAGCCGTATAGCAATCAGCCCCAGCATTTT. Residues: CASSSGQPYSNQPQHF.

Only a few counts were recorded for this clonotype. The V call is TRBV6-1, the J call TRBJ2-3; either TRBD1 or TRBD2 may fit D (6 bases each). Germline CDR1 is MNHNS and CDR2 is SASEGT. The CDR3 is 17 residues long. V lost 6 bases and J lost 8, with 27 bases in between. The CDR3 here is CASSRSMDRGLSGTQYF. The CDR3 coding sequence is TGTGCCAGCAGCCGAAGTATGGACCGGGGGCTCAGTGGTACGCAGTATTTT.

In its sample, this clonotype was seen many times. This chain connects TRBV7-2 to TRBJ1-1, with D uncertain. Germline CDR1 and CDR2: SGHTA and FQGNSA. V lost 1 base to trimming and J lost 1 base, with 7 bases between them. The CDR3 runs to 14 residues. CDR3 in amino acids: CASSLGPSNTEAFF. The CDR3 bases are TGTGCCAGCAGCTTAGGGCCCTCGAACACTGAAGCTTTCTTT.

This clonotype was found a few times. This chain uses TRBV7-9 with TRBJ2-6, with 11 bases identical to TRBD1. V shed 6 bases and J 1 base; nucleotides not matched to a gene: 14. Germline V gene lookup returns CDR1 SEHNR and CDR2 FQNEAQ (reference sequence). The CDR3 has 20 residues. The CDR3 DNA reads TGTGCCAGCAGTTCCGGGACAGGGGGGACCTTTCGGTCTGGGGCCAACGTCCTGACTTTC. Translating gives CASSSGTGGTFRSGANVLTF.

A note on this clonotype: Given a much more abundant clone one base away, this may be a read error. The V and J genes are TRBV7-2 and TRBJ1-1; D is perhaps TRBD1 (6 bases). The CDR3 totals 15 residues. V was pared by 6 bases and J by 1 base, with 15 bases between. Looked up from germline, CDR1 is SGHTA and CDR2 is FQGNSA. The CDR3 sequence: CASRYTGTTNTEAFF. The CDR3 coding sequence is TGTGCCAGCAGGTACACCGGGACAACGAACACTGAAGCTTTCTTT.

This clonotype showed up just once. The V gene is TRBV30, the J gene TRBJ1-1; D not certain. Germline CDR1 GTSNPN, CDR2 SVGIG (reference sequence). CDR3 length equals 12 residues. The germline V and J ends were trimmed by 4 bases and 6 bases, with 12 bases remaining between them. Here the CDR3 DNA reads TGTGCCTGGACGGATAACGGACCTGAAGCTTTCTTT. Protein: CAWTDNGPEAFF.

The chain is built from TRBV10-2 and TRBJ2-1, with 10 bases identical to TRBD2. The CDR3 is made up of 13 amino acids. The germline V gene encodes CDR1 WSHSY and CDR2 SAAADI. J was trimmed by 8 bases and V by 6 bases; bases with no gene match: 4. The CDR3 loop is CASRLAGWDEQFF. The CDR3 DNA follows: TGCGCCAGCAGACTAGCGGGATGGGATGAGCAGTTCTTC.

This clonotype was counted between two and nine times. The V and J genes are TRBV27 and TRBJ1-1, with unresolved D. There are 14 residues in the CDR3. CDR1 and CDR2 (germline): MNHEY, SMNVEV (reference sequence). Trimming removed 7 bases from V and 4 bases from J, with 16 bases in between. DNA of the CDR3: TGTGCCAGCACCTCCGGGCTGGGTAGCACTGAAGCTTTCTTT. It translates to CASTSGLGSTEAFF.

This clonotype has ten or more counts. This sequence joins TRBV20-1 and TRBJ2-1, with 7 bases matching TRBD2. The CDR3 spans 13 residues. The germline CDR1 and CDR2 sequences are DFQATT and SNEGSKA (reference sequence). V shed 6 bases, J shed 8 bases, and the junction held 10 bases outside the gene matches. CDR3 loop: CSADGLVTDEQFF. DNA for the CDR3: TGCAGTGCCGATGGACTAGTCACGGATGAGCAGTTCTTC.

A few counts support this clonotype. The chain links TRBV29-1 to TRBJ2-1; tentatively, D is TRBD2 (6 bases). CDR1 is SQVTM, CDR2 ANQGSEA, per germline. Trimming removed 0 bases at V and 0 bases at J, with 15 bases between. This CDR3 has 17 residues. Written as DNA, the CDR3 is TGCAGCGTTGAAGATCCCATAGCGGAGGGCTCCTACAATGAGCAGTTCTTC. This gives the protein CSVEDPIAEGSYNEQFF.

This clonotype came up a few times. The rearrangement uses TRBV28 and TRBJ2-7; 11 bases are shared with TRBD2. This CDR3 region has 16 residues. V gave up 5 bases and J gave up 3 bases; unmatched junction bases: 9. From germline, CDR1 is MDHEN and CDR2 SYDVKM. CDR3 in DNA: TGTGCCAGCAGTCTTAGCGGGACTAGCGGTAACTACGAGCAGTACTTC. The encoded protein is CASSLSGTSGNYEQYF.

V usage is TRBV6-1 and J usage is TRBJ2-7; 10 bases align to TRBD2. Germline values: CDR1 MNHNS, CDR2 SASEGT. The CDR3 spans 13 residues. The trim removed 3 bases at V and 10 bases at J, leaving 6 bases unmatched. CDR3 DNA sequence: TGTGCCAGCAGTGAGGTCCTAGCGGGAGTTCAGTACTTC. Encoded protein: CASSEVLAGVQYF.

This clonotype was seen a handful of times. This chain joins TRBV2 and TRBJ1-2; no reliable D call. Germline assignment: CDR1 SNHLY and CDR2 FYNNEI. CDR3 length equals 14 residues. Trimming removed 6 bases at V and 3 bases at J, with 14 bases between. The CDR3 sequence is CASSLRTADYGYTF. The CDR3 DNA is TGTGCCAGCAGCTTAAGGACGGCCGACTATGGCTACACCTTC.

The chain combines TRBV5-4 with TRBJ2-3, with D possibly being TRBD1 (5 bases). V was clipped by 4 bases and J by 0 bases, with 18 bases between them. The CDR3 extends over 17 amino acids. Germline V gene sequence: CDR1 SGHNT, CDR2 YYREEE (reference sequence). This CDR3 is CASSPLGPGSSTDTQYF. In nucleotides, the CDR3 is TGTGCCAGCAGCCCGCTGGGGCCCGGGTCTAGCACAGATACGCAGTATTTT.

The CDR3 loop is CASSQEPILLNYGYTF. The CDR3 DNA reads as TGTGCCAGCAGCCAAGAGCCCATACTTCTGAACTATGGCTACACCTTC. The rearrangement joins TRBV4-2 to TRBJ1-2; D gene ambiguous. Trimming removed 0 bases at V and 2 bases at J, with 13 bases between. CDR3 length equals 16 residues. From germline, CDR1 is LGHNA and CDR2 YNFKEQ.

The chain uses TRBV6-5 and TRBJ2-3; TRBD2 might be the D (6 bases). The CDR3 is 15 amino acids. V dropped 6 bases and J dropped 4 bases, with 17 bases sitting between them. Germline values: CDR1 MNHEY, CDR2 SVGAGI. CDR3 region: CASSGAGTRADTQYF. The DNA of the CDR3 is TGTGCCAGCAGCGGAGCGGGCACCCGAGCAGATACGCAGTATTTT.

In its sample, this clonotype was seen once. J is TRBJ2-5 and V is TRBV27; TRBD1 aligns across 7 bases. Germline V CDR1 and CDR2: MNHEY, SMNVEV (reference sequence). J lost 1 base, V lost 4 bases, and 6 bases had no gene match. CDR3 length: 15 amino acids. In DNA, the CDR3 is TGTGCCAGCAGTTCCGTCAGGGGGTTCCAAGAGACCCAGTACTTC. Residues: CASSSVRGFQETQYF.

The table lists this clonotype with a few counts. The CDR3 DNA is TGTGCCAGCTCACCACAGGCAGGAAGTACCCCAGCGCGCTACACCTTC. This sequence encodes CASSPQAGSTPARYTF. The chain links TRBV18 to TRBJ1-2; D ambiguous. CDR3 length equals 16 residues. Per germline, CDR1 KGHSH and CDR2 LQKENI. Trimming pared 1 base from V and 9 bases from J, leaving 21 bases between.

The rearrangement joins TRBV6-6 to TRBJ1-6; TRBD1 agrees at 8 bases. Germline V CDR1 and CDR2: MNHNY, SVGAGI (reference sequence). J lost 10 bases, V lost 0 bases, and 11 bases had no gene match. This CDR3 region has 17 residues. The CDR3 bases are TGTGCCAGCAGTTACTCGATCGGGACAGGCGGTGTGTCACCCCTCCACTTT. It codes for CASSYSIGTGGVSPLHF.

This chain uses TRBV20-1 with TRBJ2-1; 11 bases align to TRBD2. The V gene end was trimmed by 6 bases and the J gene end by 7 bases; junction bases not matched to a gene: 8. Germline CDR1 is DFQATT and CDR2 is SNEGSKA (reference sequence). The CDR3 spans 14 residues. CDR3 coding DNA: TGCAGTGCCCTCCTAGCGGGAGGTCGAAATGAGCAGTTCTTC. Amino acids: CSALLAGGRNEQFF.